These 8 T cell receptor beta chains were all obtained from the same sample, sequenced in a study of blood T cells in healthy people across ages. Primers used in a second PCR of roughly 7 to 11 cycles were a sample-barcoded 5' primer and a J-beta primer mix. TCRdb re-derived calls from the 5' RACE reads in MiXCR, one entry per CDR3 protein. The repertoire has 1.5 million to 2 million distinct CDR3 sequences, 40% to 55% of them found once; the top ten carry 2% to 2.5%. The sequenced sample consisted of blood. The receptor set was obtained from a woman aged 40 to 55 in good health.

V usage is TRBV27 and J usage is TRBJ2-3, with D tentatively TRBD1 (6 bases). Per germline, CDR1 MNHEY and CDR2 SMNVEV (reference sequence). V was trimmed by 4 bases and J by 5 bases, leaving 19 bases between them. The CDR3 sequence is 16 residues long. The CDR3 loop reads CASSSRQLGGIDTQYF. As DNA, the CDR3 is TGTGCCAGCAGTTCTCGACAGCTTGGGGGCATAGATACGCAGTATTTT.

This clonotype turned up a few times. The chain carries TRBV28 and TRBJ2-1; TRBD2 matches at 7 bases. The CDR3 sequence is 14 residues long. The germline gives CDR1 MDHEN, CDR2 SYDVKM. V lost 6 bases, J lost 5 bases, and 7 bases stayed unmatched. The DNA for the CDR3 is TGTGCCAGCAGACCCGGGACTACAAACAATGAGCAGTTCTTC. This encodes CASRPGTTNNEQFF.

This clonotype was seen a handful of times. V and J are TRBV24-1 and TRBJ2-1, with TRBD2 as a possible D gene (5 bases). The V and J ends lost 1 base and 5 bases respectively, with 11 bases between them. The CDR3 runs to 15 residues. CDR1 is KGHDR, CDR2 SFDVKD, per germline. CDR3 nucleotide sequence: TGTGCCACCAGTGATTTTAGGTTCGGGGACAATGAGCAGTTCTTC. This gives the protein CATSDFRFGDNEQFF.

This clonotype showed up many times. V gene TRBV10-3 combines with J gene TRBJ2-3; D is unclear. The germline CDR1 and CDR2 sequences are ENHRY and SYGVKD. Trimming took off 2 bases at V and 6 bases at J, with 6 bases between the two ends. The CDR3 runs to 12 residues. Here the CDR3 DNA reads TGTGCCATCAGTGAGCTCCTCGATACGCAGTATTTT. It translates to CAISELLDTQYF.

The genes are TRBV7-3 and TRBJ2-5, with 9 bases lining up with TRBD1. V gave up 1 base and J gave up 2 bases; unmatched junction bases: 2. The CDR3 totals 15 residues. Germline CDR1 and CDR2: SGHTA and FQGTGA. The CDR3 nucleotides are TGTGCCAGCAGCTTAAACGGACAGGGGCAAGAGACCCAGTACTTC. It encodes CASSLNGQGQETQYF.

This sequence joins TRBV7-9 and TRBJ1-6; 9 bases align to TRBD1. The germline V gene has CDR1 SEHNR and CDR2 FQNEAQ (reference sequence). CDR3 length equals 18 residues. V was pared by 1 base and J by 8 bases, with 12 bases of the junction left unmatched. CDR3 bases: TGTGCCAGCAGCTTAGTAAATGCTTTGGGGACAGGGTATTCACCCCTCCACTTT. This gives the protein CASSLVNALGTGYSPLHF.

The CDR3 spells CASSVGDSSNQPQHF. The CDR3 DNA sequence: TGTGCCAGCAGCGTAGGGGACAGTAGCAATCAGCCCCAGCATTTT. The rearrangement joins TRBV9 to TRBJ1-5, with 7 positions matching TRBD1. This CDR3 is built from 15 residues. The germline CDR1 and CDR2 sequences are SGDLS and YYNGEE. V shed 0 bases and J 0 bases; nucleotides not matched to a gene: 0.

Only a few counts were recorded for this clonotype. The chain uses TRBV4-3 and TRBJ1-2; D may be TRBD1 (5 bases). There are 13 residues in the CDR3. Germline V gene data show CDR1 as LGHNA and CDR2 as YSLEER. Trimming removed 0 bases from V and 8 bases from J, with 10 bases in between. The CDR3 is CASSQDPRAGYTF. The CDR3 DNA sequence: TGCGCCAGCAGCCAAGACCCCAGGGCCGGCTACACCTTC.